Below, 28 T cell receptor beta chains from the same sample are listed, as sequenced in a study of blood T cell repertoires in COVID-19 (TCRdb year 2020). Library generation was performed with the immunoSEQ multiplex PCR assay. TCRdb limited this immuneACCESS table to in-frame rearrangements with V and J called. A share of clones is missing; checked studies link under half to unresolved V genes, and the rest is unexplained. A total of 300,000 to 400,000 clones appear in this sample, 90% of them only once. The ten largest clonotypes hold less than 4% of the sample. Sequenced sample: PBMCs or T cells enriched from blood (not recorded which). The receptor source for this set is a woman between 25 and 40 years old who had been exposed to COVID-19.

CDR3 bases: TGCGCCAGCAGCCCTGGACAGGGGGCTCGTGAAAAACTGTTTTTT. Residues: CASSPGQGAREKLFF. The chain joins TRBV5-1 to TRBJ1-4, with 11 bases fitting TRBD1. The germline CDR1 and CDR2 sequences are SGHRS and YFSETQ. V gave up 4 bases and J gave up 7 bases; unmatched junction bases: 6. The CDR3 consists of 15 residues.

This chain connects TRBV4-2 to TRBJ2-1, with 9 bases aligning to TRBD2. Trimming cost V 1 base and J 9 bases; bases outside gene matches: 7. The CDR3 contains 15 residues. CDR1 and CDR2 (germline): LGHNA, YNFKEQ. CDR3 coding DNA: TGTGCCAGCAGCCAAGTTGGAGGTAGCGGGGGTGAGCAGTTCTTC. Translating gives CASSQVGGSGGEQFF.

The chain links TRBV5-8 to TRBJ2-5; 8 nucleotides agree with TRBD1. The CDR3 is 13 amino acids. J gave up 8 bases and V 2 bases, and 5 bases lay outside the gene matches. CDR1 and CDR2 from the germline V gene are SGHTS and YDEGEE. CDR3: CASSFQGAGTQYF. CDR3 DNA sequence: TGTGCCAGCAGCTTCCAGGGGGCAGGTACCCAGTACTTC.

The chain carries TRBV9 and TRBJ2-6, with 7 bases matching TRBD1. Trimming at V came to 1 base and at J to 4 bases, leaving 8 bases not matched to a gene. There are 17 residues in the CDR3. Germline CDR1 reads SGDLS; CDR2 reads YYNGEE. In DNA form, the CDR3 reads TGTGCCAGCAGCGTAACCCGACAGGGTGGCGGGGCCAACGTCCTGACTTTC. Amino acid sequence: CASSVTRQGGGANVLTF.

This chain uses TRBV4-3 with TRBJ2-1; possibly TRBD2 for D (5 bases). The V end was cut by 0 bases, the J end by 6 bases, with 9 bases between. This CDR3 contains 14 residues. Germline assignment: CDR1 LGHNA and CDR2 YSLEER. The CDR3 DNA reads TGCGCCAGCAGCCAAGATTTCACTAGCAATGAGCAGTTCTTC. Protein product: CASSQDFTSNEQFF.

The gene calls are TRBV11-2 and TRBJ2-3, with TRBD2 matching over 10 bases. J lost 3 bases, V lost 4 bases, and 4 bases had no gene match. The CDR3 spans 15 residues. Germline CDR1 and CDR2: SGHAT and FQNNGV. CDR3 nucleotide sequence: TGTGCCAGCAGCTCTCTAGCGGGGGAGACAGATACGCAGTATTTT. Its translation: CASSSLAGETDTQYF.

This rearrangement joins TRBV27 to TRBJ2-1; D is uncertain. Germline V lookup: CDR1 MNHEY, CDR2 SMNVEV (reference sequence). Trimming pared 3 bases from V and 7 bases from J, leaving 13 bases between. The CDR3 loop spans 14 amino acids. CDR3 loop: CASSFAGLLNEQFF. In DNA form, the CDR3 reads TGTGCCAGCAGTTTCGCAGGCTTGCTGAATGAGCAGTTCTTC.

The CDR3 coding sequence is TGTGCCAGCAGCTTATCCGACAGGTTAAATTCACCCCTCCACTTT. Amino acids: CASSLSDRLNSPLHF. The J gene is TRBJ1-6, the V gene TRBV7-8; D might be TRBD1 (6 bases). The V gene's germline CDR1 is SGHVS and CDR2 FQNEAQ. Trimming stripped 2 bases from V and 7 bases from J, with 12 bases between. The CDR3 has 15 residues.

The rearrangement joins TRBV28 to TRBJ2-1; TRBD2 is a possible D gene (6 bases). Trimming removed 8 bases at V and 7 bases at J, with 12 bases between. CDR3 length: 12 amino acids. Germline loops: CDR1 MDHEN, CDR2 SYDVKM. This CDR3 is CASGGYRNEQFF. The CDR3 DNA follows: TGTGCCAGCGGGGGGTATCGGAATGAGCAGTTCTTC. The full variable domain, rest sourced from reference TRBV28 and TRBJ2-1, is DVKVTQSSRYLVKRTGEKVFLECVQDMDHENMFWYRQDPGLGLRLIYFSYDVKMKEKGDIPEGYSVSREKKERFSLILESASTNQTSMYLCASGGYRNEQFFGPGTRLTVL.

The chain recombines TRBV4-1 with TRBJ2-5, with TRBD1 matching over 10 bases. The germline gives CDR1 MGHRA, CDR2 YSYEKL. J lost 5 bases, V lost 3 bases, and 15 bases had no gene match. There are 18 residues in the CDR3. The CDR3 DNA is TGCGCCAGCAGCCAGGCTACTCGACAGGGGGCGGCGGGGGAGACCCAGTACTTC. As protein: CASSQATRQGAAGETQYF.

This CDR3 reads CASRPGVYSNQPQHF. The CDR3 bases are TGTGCCAGCAGACCAGGGGTATATAGCAATCAGCCCCAGCATTTT. V and J are TRBV6-5 and TRBJ1-5; D perhaps matches TRBD1 (6 bases). The length of the CDR3 is 15 residues. The V and J ends lost 6 bases and 0 bases respectively, with 12 bases between them. Germline CDR1 reads MNHEY; CDR2 reads SVGAGI.

The genes are TRBV30 and TRBJ1-5, with unresolved D. V was shortened by 0 bases and J by 5 bases, with 8 bases between the two germline ends. The germline gives CDR1 GTSNPN, CDR2 SVGIG (reference sequence). The CDR3 length is 13 residues. DNA for the CDR3: TGTGCCTGGAGTGTAGACATTTATCAGCCCCAGCATTTT. Amino acids: CAWSVDIYQPQHF.

The V gene is TRBV13, the J gene TRBJ2-7; 9 nucleotides align to TRBD2. This CDR3 comprises 13 residues. Germline CDR1 PRHDT, CDR2 FYEKMQ (reference sequence). V lost 2 bases and J lost 7; bases outside the gene matches: 3. In DNA, the CDR3 is TGTGCCAGCAGCTTACCTAGCGGGGTTGAGCAGTACTTC. Translated, it gives CASSLPSGVEQYF.

The V call is TRBV5-6, the J call TRBJ2-7; 9 bases match TRBD1. Germline V CDR1 and CDR2: SGHDT, YYEEEE. The ends lost 5 bases at V and 0 bases at J; junction bases unmatched: 0. The CDR3 spans 13 residues. The DNA of the CDR3 is TGTGCCAGCAGGGGACAGGGCTCCTACGAGCAGTACTTC. Translation: CASRGQGSYEQYF.

The chain carries TRBV10-3 and TRBJ2-3; 10 bases are shared with TRBD2. This CDR3 is 15 amino acids long. Losses at the gene ends were 2 bases for V and 8 bases for J; bases not matched to a gene: 7. Germline V CDR1 and CDR2: ENHRY, SYGVKD. The CDR3 DNA reads as TGTGCCATCAGTGAGAGGTCTAGCGGGGGAGGTACGCAGTATTTT. Translation: CAISERSSGGGTQYF.

This chain uses TRBV1 with TRBJ2-3; no check of the table's D call, TRBD2, against the DNA was made. TRBV1 is an annotated pseudogene. The CDR3 extends over 16 amino acids. The CDR3 protein is CTSSGLAGSTTDTQYF. In DNA form, the CDR3 reads TGCACCAGCAGCGGACTAGCGGGGTCAACCACAGATACGCAGTATTTT.

This chain links TRBV6-4 with TRBJ2-3; D may be TRBD1 (6 bases). V was shortened by 4 bases and J by 0 bases, with 23 bases between the two germline ends. From germline, CDR1 is MRHNA and CDR2 SNTAGT. The CDR3 sequence is 19 residues long. CDR3 amino acids: CASSGPEPQGRPSTDTQYF. The CDR3 nucleotides read TGTGCCAGCAGTGGGCCGGAGCCCCAGGGGCGTCCTAGCACAGATACGCAGTATTTT.

Regarding this clone: Within the sample, other DNA sequences also encode this same CDR3. The chain has TRBV2 and TRBJ1-2; 11 bases match TRBD1. Germline lookup yields CDR1 SNHLY and CDR2 FYNNEI. The CDR3 has 13 residues. V shed 6 bases and J 4 bases; nucleotides not matched to a gene: 1. Here the CDR3 reads CASRGQGGYGYTF. The CDR3 nucleotides are TGTGCCAGCAGGGGACAGGGGGGCTATGGCTACACCTTC. The whole variable domain, filled in from reference TRBV2 and TRBJ1-2, reads EPEVTQTPSHQVTQMGQEVILRCVPISNHLYFYWYRQILGQKVEFLVSFYNNEISEKSEIFDDQFSVERPDGSNFTLKIRSTKLEDSAMYFCASRGQGGYGYTFGSGTRLTVV.

This chain uses TRBV9 with TRBJ1-3; D ambiguous. Germline V gene data show CDR1 as SGDLS and CDR2 as YYNGEE. The CDR3 sequence is 16 residues long. V dropped 3 bases and J dropped 0 bases, with 13 bases sitting between them. CDR3 protein: CASSASPYYSGNTIYF. The CDR3 region has the DNA TGTGCCAGCAGCGCAAGCCCCTACTACTCTGGAAACACCATATATTTT.

This clone has a single count. The chain employs TRBV27 and TRBJ1-4; a possible D gene is TRBD1 (6 bases). V dropped 2 bases and J dropped 2 bases, with 9 bases sitting between them. CDR3 length: 15 amino acids. Germline V gene data show CDR1 as MNHEY and CDR2 as SMNVEV (reference sequence). CDR3: CASSLRGGTNEKLFF. CDR3 bases: TGTGCCAGCAGTTTAAGGGGGGGTACTAATGAAAAACTGTTTTTT. Together with reference TRBV27 and TRBJ1-4, the CDR3 gives the full variable domain: EAQVTQNPRYLITVTGKKLTVTCSQNMNHEYMSWYRQDPGLGLRQIYYSMNVEVTDKGDVPEGYKVSRKEKRNFPLILESPSPNQTSLYFCASSLRGGTNEKLFFGSGTQLSVL.

In regard to this clone: The junction does not match germline at one end; this may be a read error. The identical CDR3 is also encoded by other nucleotide sequences in the sample. In nucleotides, the CDR3 is TGCAGCGCTACAGGGGGCTATGGCTACACCTTC. Amino acid sequence: CSATGGYGYTF. The rearrangement links TRBV20-1 to TRBJ1-2, with 8 bases that match TRBD1. CDR1 and CDR2 (germline): DFQATT, SNEGSKA (reference sequence). CDR3 length: 11 amino acids.

The chain recombines TRBV6-5 with TRBJ2-1; no clear D gene. This CDR3 comprises 13 residues. Germline V gene sequence: CDR1 MNHEY, CDR2 SVGAGI. Deletions cut 10 bases from V and 5 bases from J, with 15 bases between. The CDR3 region is CATSIMADNEQFF. The CDR3 DNA sequence: TGTGCCACCAGCATCATGGCCGACAATGAGCAGTTCTTC.

This chain links TRBV5-1 with TRBJ1-1, with D possibly matching TRBD1 (5 bases). The germline V gene has CDR1 SGHRS and CDR2 YFSETQ. CDR3 length: 17 residues. The germline V and J ends were trimmed by 2 bases and 0 bases, with 17 bases remaining between them. CDR3 loop: CASSLYFRATMNTEAFF. The CDR3, as DNA: TGCGCCAGCAGCTTATACTTCAGGGCAACCATGAACACTGAAGCTTTCTTT. Filled out from reference TRBV5-1 and TRBJ1-1, the complete variable domain reads KAGVTQTPRYLIKTRGQQVTLSCSPISGHRSVSWYQQTPGQGLQFLFEYFSETQRNKGNFPGRFSGRQFSNSRSEMNVSTLELGDSALYLCASSLYFRATMNTEAFFGQGTRLTVV.

This chain links TRBV7-3 with TRBJ2-1; 9 bases align to TRBD1. Germline V gene data show CDR1 as SGHTA and CDR2 as FQGTGA. V shed 4 bases, J shed 6 bases, and the junction held 7 bases outside the gene matches. The CDR3 is 15 amino acids. CDR3 bases: TGTGCCAGCAGCTCGAGCGGACAGGGGTCCAATGAGCAGTTCTTC. This translates into CASSSSGQGSNEQFF.

The chain combines TRBV5-4 with TRBJ2-3, with 9 bases identical to TRBD2. Germline V gene data show CDR1 as SGHNT and CDR2 as YYREEE (reference sequence). CDR3 length: 16 residues. V shed 4 bases, J shed 8 bases, and the junction held 14 bases outside the gene matches. CDR3 loop: CASSRAGGREYGTQYF. In nucleotides, the CDR3 is TGTGCCAGCAGCCGCGCGGGGGGGAGAGAGTATGGTACGCAGTATTTT.

This sequence joins TRBV12-5 and TRBJ1-1; 9 bases map to TRBD1. V was clipped by 0 bases and J by 6 bases; unmatched bases: 14. Germline lookup yields CDR1 LGHNT and CDR2 FRNRAP. This CDR3 region has 18 residues. CDR3 protein: CASGLVRTGERLVSEAFF. The CDR3 DNA reads TGTGCTAGTGGTTTGGTCCGGACAGGGGAGAGATTGGTATCTGAAGCTTTCTTT.

The V and J genes are TRBV4-1 and TRBJ1-5; 7 bases are shared with TRBD1. This CDR3 comprises 19 residues. The junction had 15 bases not matched to a gene; V was cut back by 1 base and J by 3 bases. CDR1 and CDR2 (germline): MGHRA, YSYEKL. The CDR3 region has the DNA TGCGCCAGCAGCCAAGTGTACTCGCGACAGGGATTTCCCAATCAGCCCCAGCATTTT. Translated, it gives CASSQVYSRQGFPNQPQHF.

V is TRBV30 and J is TRBJ1-5; no clear D gene. The V end lost 0 bases, the J end lost 1 base, and 7 bases lay between the germline ends. This CDR3 contains 14 residues. Germline loops: CDR1 GTSNPN, CDR2 SVGIG (reference sequence). The CDR3, as DNA: TGTGCCTGGAGTGTACTAGCCAGCAATCAGCCCCAGCATTTT. It yields the protein CAWSVLASNQPQHF.